These 32 T cell receptor beta chains came from one sample sequenced in a study of technical replicates of blood from a few donors. The assay was immunoSEQ multiplex PCR, and TCRdb's table has in-frame clones only and misses some. This table holds around 83,000 clones, about 93% found once. The sequencing sample was made of T cells isolated from PBMCs. These receptors originate from a human donor in good health.

The rearrangement uses TRBV6-1 and TRBJ2-7, with a possible D match to TRBD1 (8 bases). The CDR3 spans 14 residues. Trimming took 2 bases from V and 4 from J, leaving 12 bases between them. Germline V gene sequence: CDR1 MNHNS, CDR2 SASEGT. The CDR3 region is CASSETQGGYEQYF. CDR3 nucleotides: TGTGCCAGCAGTGAAACACAGGGGGGGTACGAGCAGTACTTC.

V and J are TRBV19 and TRBJ2-2, with TRBD1 matching over 7 bases. CDR3 length: 14 residues. Germline CDR1 LNHDA, CDR2 SQIVND (reference sequence). V gave up 6 bases and J gave up 3 bases; unmatched junction bases: 4. Here the CDR3 reads CASSPGQYTGELFF. The CDR3 DNA follows: TGTGCCAGTAGCCCGGGACAGTACACCGGGGAGCTGTTTTTT.

The chain employs TRBV19 and TRBJ2-7; D is uncertain. Germline lookup yields CDR1 LNHDA and CDR2 SQIVND (reference sequence). This CDR3 has 14 amino acids. V lost 8 bases, J lost 2 bases, and 16 bases lay in between. CDR3 region: CASSMRPGAYEQYF. Written as DNA, the CDR3 is TGTGCCAGTTCAATGAGGCCTGGAGCCTACGAGCAGTACTTC.

The rearrangement uses TRBV5-1 and TRBJ2-5; D is possibly TRBD2 (6 bases). CDR1 and CDR2 from the germline V gene are SGHRS and YFSETQ. This CDR3 has 13 residues. V gave up 4 bases and J gave up 4 bases, with 11 bases separating them. CDR3: CASSPMEGETQYF. CDR3 DNA sequence: TGCGCCAGCAGCCCGATGGAGGGAGAGACCCAGTACTTC. Variable domain in full (rest from reference TRBV5-1 and TRBJ2-5): KAGVTQTPRYLIKTRGQQVTLSCSPISGHRSVSWYQQTPGQGLQFLFEYFSETQRNKGNFPGRFSGRQFSNSRSEMNVSTLELGDSALYLCASSPMEGETQYFGPGTRLLVL.

The chain combines TRBV14 with TRBJ2-7, with a possible D match to TRBD2 (5 bases). In germline, CDR1 is SGHDN, CDR2 FVKESK. The ends were cut back, 5 bases at V and 1 base at J, with 12 bases in the middle. The CDR3 sequence is 14 residues long. The CDR3 here is CASSEGIGSYEQYF. The CDR3 DNA follows: TGTGCCAGCAGCGAGGGTATTGGGTCCTACGAGCAGTACTTC.

The chain joins TRBV19 to TRBJ2-1; no definite D call. The V and J ends lost 7 bases and 0 bases respectively, with 4 bases between them. CDR3 size: 12 residues. Germline loops: CDR1 LNHDA, CDR2 SQIVND (reference sequence). CDR3 sequence: CASTGSYNEQFF. The CDR3 nucleotides read TGTGCCAGTACAGGCTCCTACAATGAGCAGTTCTTC.

The chain combines TRBV7-9 with TRBJ2-1; perhaps TRBD2 as D (6 bases). Germline loops: CDR1 SEHNR, CDR2 FQNEAQ (reference sequence). This CDR3 spans 14 amino acids. The V end was cut by 1 base, the J end by 7 bases, with 11 bases between. Here the CDR3 reads CASSLEERANEQFF. For the CDR3, the DNA is TGTGCCAGCAGCTTAGAGGAGCGGGCGAATGAGCAGTTCTTC.

The J gene is TRBJ2-1, the V gene TRBV6-1; 7 bases map to TRBD2. Trimming took 5 bases from V and 3 from J; bases not matched to a gene: 7. CDR1 and CDR2 (germline): MNHNS, SASEGT. The CDR3 totals 15 residues. The CDR3 loop is CASSKIGGGYNEQFF. The CDR3 DNA reads TGTGCCAGCAGTAAGATCGGCGGGGGCTACAATGAGCAGTTCTTC.

The table lists this clone with a count of one. CDR3 amino acids: CASSLTGNTGELFF. The CDR3 DNA reads as TGTGCCAGCAGCTTGACAGGGAACACCGGGGAGCTGTTTTTT. The chain uses TRBV28 and TRBJ2-2; D possibly corresponds to TRBD1 (6 bases). The germline V and J ends were trimmed by 6 bases and 1 base, with 9 bases remaining between them. Germline CDR1 reads MDHEN; CDR2 reads SYDVKM. CDR3 length equals 14 residues. Supplemented by reference TRBV28 and TRBJ2-2, the full variable domain reads DVKVTQSSRYLVKRTGEKVFLECVQDMDHENMFWYRQDPGLGLRLIYFSYDVKMKEKGDIPEGYSVSREKKERFSLILESASTNQTSMYLCASSLTGNTGELFFGEGSRLTVL.

The V and J genes are TRBV19 and TRBJ2-5, with D maybe TRBD2 (5 bases). The V gene's germline CDR1 is LNHDA and CDR2 SQIVND (reference sequence). The CDR3 length is 12 residues. Trimming shortened V by 10 bases and J by 5 bases, and 14 bases separated the two germline ends. This CDR3 reads CATTSLGETQYF. In nucleotides, the CDR3 is TGTGCCACCACTAGTTTGGGGGAGACCCAGTACTTC. Full variable domain (missing parts from reference TRBV19 and TRBJ2-5): DGGITQSPKYLFRKEGQNVTLSCEQNLNHDAMYWYRQDPGQGLRLIYYSQIVNDFQKGDIAEGYSVSREKKESFPLTVTSAQKNPTAFYLCATTSLGETQYFGPGTRLLVL.

The rearrangement uses TRBV19 and TRBJ1-4, with 8 bases identical to TRBD1. The CDR3 totals 15 residues. The V gene end was trimmed by 5 bases and the J gene end by 6 bases; junction bases not matched to a gene: 8. Germline V gene data show CDR1 as LNHDA and CDR2 as SQIVND (reference sequence). Here the CDR3 DNA reads TGTGCCAGTAGTCTTCGGACAGGGACTTATGAAAAACTGTTTTTT. As protein: CASSLRTGTYEKLFF.

V and J are TRBV4-1 and TRBJ2-3; TRBD2 agrees at 9 bases. J lost 2 bases, V lost 3 bases, and 12 bases had no gene match. The CDR3 is 18 residues long. From germline, CDR1 is MGHRA and CDR2 YSYEKL. CDR3 coding DNA: TGCGCCAGCAGCCAGTTCACCGGACCGGGACTAGCCACAGATACGCAGTATTTT. Its protein is CASSQFTGPGLATDTQYF.

The chain has TRBV6-5 and TRBJ1-1; D may be TRBD1 (5 bases). Germline CDR1 and CDR2: MNHEY and SVGAGI. With 0 bases removed from V and 7 bases from J, the gap between germline ends came to 12 bases. This CDR3 has 14 residues. CDR3 DNA sequence: TGTGCCAGCAGTTACTCGAACCGGGGGGGTGAAGCTTTCTTT. It translates to CASSYSNRGGEAFF.

The chain carries TRBV6-1 and TRBJ1-2, with D uncertain. The V gene lost 7 bases and the J gene lost 6 bases, with 12 bases spanning the gap. The CDR3 has 12 amino acids. The germline CDR1 and CDR2 sequences are MNHNS and SASEGT. The CDR3 protein is CASTTFLNGYTF. The CDR3 DNA reads TGTGCCAGCACCACCTTCCTAAATGGCTACACCTTC.

The CDR3 coding sequence is TGTGCCAGCAGCCTATCTTTCCGGGACAGGGCTGAGCAGTTCTTC. Encoded protein: CASSLSFRDRAEQFF. The chain joins TRBV11-2 to TRBJ2-1; TRBD1 matches 9 bases. The V gene's germline CDR1 is SGHAT and CDR2 FQNNGV. V gave up 5 bases and J gave up 9 bases; unmatched junction bases: 11. The CDR3 loop spans 15 amino acids.

This chain links TRBV2 with TRBJ1-1, with D possibly matching TRBD1 (6 bases). The CDR3 extends over 14 amino acids. V shed 6 bases and J shed 6 bases, with 17 bases lying between them. CDR1 and CDR2 (germline): SNHLY, FYNNEI. As DNA, the CDR3 is TGTGCCAGCAGGGGGTTGGGGGGGCTCGCTGAAGCTTTCTTT. This translates into CASRGLGGLAEAFF.

This clone was recorded a few times. The chain has TRBV30 and TRBJ1-1, with D possibly being TRBD1 (6 bases). Trimming cost V 3 bases and J 2 bases, with 16 bases left between them. Germline V gene data show CDR1 as GTSNPN and CDR2 as SVGIG (reference sequence). CDR3 size: 15 residues. The CDR3 DNA sequence: TGTGCCTGGAGAACGGGCGGGGGGCTAAACACTGAAGCTTTCTTT. Translated, it gives CAWRTGGGLNTEAFF.

This clone was found once. The CDR3 spells CASSLTSGSFNEQYF. For the CDR3, the DNA is TGTGCCAGCAGTCTGACTAGCGGGAGTTTTAACGAGCAGTACTTC. V and J are TRBV6-6 and TRBJ2-7; TRBD2 matches 12 bases. CDR1 and CDR2 from the germline V gene are MNHNY and SVGAGI (reference sequence). The CDR3 spans 15 residues. V was pared by 5 bases and J by 5 bases, with 7 bases of the junction left unmatched.

V gene TRBV19 combines with J gene TRBJ2-3, with D possibly matching TRBD2 (5 bases). Germline CDR1 LNHDA, CDR2 SQIVND (reference sequence). The germline V and J ends were trimmed by 7 bases and 0 bases, with 17 bases remaining between them. The CDR3 is made up of 16 amino acids. The CDR3 spells CASTPRERSSTDTQYF. CDR3 DNA: TGTGCCAGTACCCCCCGCGAGCGGTCTAGCACAGATACGCAGTATTTT.

V usage is TRBV5-4 and J usage is TRBJ1-6, with a possible D match to TRBD1 (5 bases). Deletions cut 4 bases from V and 4 bases from J, with 18 bases between. Per germline, CDR1 SGHNT and CDR2 YYREEE (reference sequence). There are 17 residues in the CDR3. Written as DNA, the CDR3 is TGTGCCAGCAGCGCCACAGGTCCCCTTCCATATAATTCACCCCTCCACTTT. It translates to CASSATGPLPYNSPLHF.

The rearrangement uses TRBV7-6 and TRBJ1-1; unclear D gene. Trimming left V 5 bases short and J 1 base short, with 14 bases between. CDR1 SGHVS and CDR2 FNYEAQ come from the germline V gene. The CDR3 runs to 15 residues. The CDR3 protein is CASSDVYGENTEAFF. CDR3 coding DNA: TGTGCCAGCAGCGATGTGTACGGGGAGAACACTGAAGCTTTCTTT.

The chain is built from TRBV5-1 and TRBJ2-7; TRBD1 might be the D (6 bases). The CDR3 contains 12 residues. V was shortened by 3 bases and J by 3 bases, with 7 bases between the two germline ends. Germline loops: CDR1 SGHRS, CDR2 YFSETQ. CDR3 amino acids: CASSSDSYEQYF. CDR3 nucleotide sequence: TGCGCCAGCAGCTCGGACAGCTACGAGCAGTACTTC.

The chain links TRBV28 to TRBJ2-5, with D unclear. The germline V and J ends were trimmed by 5 bases and 5 bases, with 9 bases remaining between them. The CDR3 totals 12 residues. Germline loops: CDR1 MDHEN, CDR2 SYDVKM. CDR3 in amino acids: CASSQIGETQYF. The CDR3 region has the DNA TGTGCCAGCAGTCAGATCGGGGAGACCCAGTACTTC.

The rearrangement joins TRBV5-1 to TRBJ2-5, with 10 bases matching TRBD1. The CDR3 is made up of 14 amino acids. V lost 5 bases and J lost 3; bases outside the gene matches: 4. Germline V gene sequence: CDR1 SGHRS, CDR2 YFSETQ. The CDR3 is CASSPGTGEETQYF. DNA for the CDR3: TGCGCCAGCAGTCCCGGGACAGGGGAAGAGACCCAGTACTTC.

This clone came up a few times. The chain links TRBV30 to TRBJ1-2; 8 bases are a match to TRBD1. V shed 3 bases, J shed 2 bases, and the junction held 5 bases outside the gene matches. Germline-derived CDR1 and CDR2 are GTSNPN and SVGIG (reference sequence). The CDR3 sequence is 14 residues long. The CDR3 spells CAWRQGAANYGYTF. The CDR3 DNA reads as TGTGCCTGGAGGCAGGGGGCTGCCAACTATGGCTACACCTTC.

The chain links TRBV12-5 to TRBJ2-1, with 7 positions matching TRBD2. The CDR3 contains 13 residues. Germline-derived CDR1 and CDR2 are LGHNT and FRNRAP. V lost 4 bases to trimming and J lost 9 bases; unmatched junction nucleotides: 6. The CDR3 nucleotides read TGTGCTAGTGGTTGGGGGAGCGGGACTGAGCAGTTCTTC. This codes for CASGWGSGTEQFF.

The CDR3 DNA is TGTGCCAGCTCCCCCTCCTCGAACACCGGGGAGCTGTTTTTT. Translating it yields CASSPSSNTGELFF. The chain uses TRBV18 and TRBJ2-2; the D is unclear. V was clipped by 6 bases and J by 0 bases, with 8 bases between them. The CDR3 is 14 residues long. The germline gives CDR1 KGHSH, CDR2 LQKENI.

The rearrangement joins TRBV29-1 to TRBJ1-1, with TRBD1 identical over 7 bases. The germline CDR1 and CDR2 sequences are SQVTM and ANQGSEA. Trimming removed 7 bases from V and 0 bases from J; junction bases left unmatched: 8. CDR3 length: 14 residues. The DNA for the CDR3 is TGCAGCGCCCAAAAGGGACAGATGAACACTGAAGCTTTCTTT. It codes for CSAQKGQMNTEAFF.

The chain recombines TRBV11-2 with TRBJ1-5, with 7 bases matching TRBD1. The CDR3 runs 15 residues. The V segment lost 3 bases and the J segment 5 bases; nucleotides outside the gene matches: 7. The germline V gene has CDR1 SGHAT and CDR2 FQNNGV. This chain's CDR3 is CASSLTRQGHQPQHF. CDR3 DNA sequence: TGTGCCAGCAGCTTGACGAGACAGGGACATCAGCCCCAGCATTTT.

The chain employs TRBV27 and TRBJ1-3; D is uncertain. The CDR3 loop spans 15 amino acids. Trimming cost V 6 bases and J 0 bases, with 12 bases left between them. Per the germline V gene, CDR1 is MNHEY and CDR2 is SMNVEV (reference sequence). CDR3 nucleotide sequence: TGTGCCAGCAGCCTACGCGGAGGCTCTGGAAACACCATATATTTT. It codes for CASSLRGGSGNTIYF.

The DNA for the CDR3 is TGTGCCAGCAGCGTGAGTGCGACTAGCGGGGCCTACGAGCAGTACTTC. Its protein is CASSVSATSGAYEQYF. The J gene is TRBJ2-7, the V gene TRBV9, with 11 bases fitting TRBD2. V shed 2 bases, J shed 2 bases, and the junction held 6 bases outside the gene matches. The CDR3 length is 16 residues. The germline V gene encodes CDR1 SGDLS and CDR2 YYNGEE. The variable domain in full, with the rest retrieved from reference TRBV9 and TRBJ2-7, is DSGVTQTPKHLITATGQRVTLRCSPRSGDLSVYWYQQSLDQGLQFLIQYYNGEERAKGNILERFSAQQFPDLHSELNLSSLELGDSALYFCASSVSATSGAYEQYFGPGTRLTVT.

This sequence joins TRBV5-1 and TRBJ1-1, with D unresolved. The CDR3 loop spans 14 amino acids. Germline V gene sequence: CDR1 SGHRS, CDR2 YFSETQ. Trimming stripped 3 bases from V and 5 bases from J, with 14 bases between. The CDR3 protein is CASSWRSPSTEAFF. In DNA, the CDR3 is TGCGCCAGCAGCTGGAGAAGCCCCTCGACTGAAGCTTTCTTT.